The 26 T cell receptor beta chains listed next were all sequenced from one sample in a study of T-cell memory formation after mild COVID-19 (dated by TCRdb to the early 2020s). Libraries were made using 5' RACE. This sample was sequenced with an Illumina NovaSeq 6000. The public reads were reanalyzed by TCRdb: fastp trimming at Q25, MiXCR alignment, in-frame beta chains only. Identical CDR3 proteins give one entry, which carries the most common genes and DNA. In all, the sample holds around 320,000 distinct CDR3 sequences, and 25% to 30% of those were seen once. The ten largest make up about 13% of the sample. The material sequenced was PBMCs or a T cell subset sorted from them (not recorded which). The receptors stem from an adult woman who had mild COVID-19 (a few samples of this study predate the infection). The sample titles of this study are shuffled in the database, so cell type and time point are left out; the donor was told from shared clones.

This clonotype came up a few times. This chain joins TRBV24-1 and TRBJ2-5, with 8 nucleotides matching TRBD1. Trimming took 4 bases from V and 0 from J; bases not matched to a gene: 9. CDR1 and CDR2 (germline): KGHDR, SFDVKD. CDR3 size: 17 residues. This chain's CDR3 is CATSEPDRGTYQETQYF. The CDR3 DNA follows: TGTGCCACCAGTGAGCCCGACAGGGGCACGTACCAAGAGACCCAGTACTTC.

The J gene is TRBJ2-1, the V gene TRBV24-1; TRBD2 matches 12 bases. Per the germline V gene, CDR1 is KGHDR and CDR2 is SFDVKD. CDR3 size: 16 residues. Trimming at V came to 3 bases and at J to 8 bases, leaving 7 bases not matched to a gene. In nucleotides, the CDR3 is TGTGCCACCAGTGATCCCAGACTAGCGGGAGACCATGAGCAGTTCTTC. Amino acids: CATSDPRLAGDHEQFF.

In DNA form, the CDR3 reads TGTGCCAGCAGTCGGGGCCCCTTTAACAGTCAGCCCCAGCATTTT. Encoded protein: CASSRGPFNSQPQHF. The genes are TRBV12-3 or TRBV12-4 and TRBJ1-5; a weak D match, TRBD1 (5 bases). The CDR3 runs 15 residues. V was clipped by 5 bases and J by 6 bases, with 17 bases between them.

This rearrangement joins TRBV2 to TRBJ2-7; D remains ambiguous. Germline V gene lookup returns CDR1 SNHLY and CDR2 FYNNEI. The CDR3 loop spans 13 amino acids. The V and J ends lost 3 bases and 6 bases respectively, with 12 bases between them. The DNA of the CDR3 is TGTGCCAGCAGTGACCTTTCTCGGGTCGAGCAGTACTTC. Protein: CASSDLSRVEQYF.

This clonotype was recorded many times. The chain links TRBV12-3 or TRBV12-4 to TRBJ2-1; perhaps TRBD2 as D (6 bases). The CDR3 covers 16 residues. The V end was cut by 4 bases, the J end by 2 bases, with 15 bases between. CDR3 protein: CASSWVAAITYNEQFF. The CDR3 nucleotides read TGTGCCAGCAGTTGGGTAGCGGCTATTACCTACAATGAGCAGTTCTTC.

V is TRBV18 and J is TRBJ2-3, with D unclear. The CDR3 sequence is 13 residues long. The V and J ends lost 3 bases and 4 bases respectively, with 8 bases between them. Germline V gives CDR1 KGHSH, CDR2 LQKENI. The CDR3 nucleotides are TGTGCCAGCTCACCGTACAGCCCAGATACGCAGTATTTT. Translation gives CASSPYSPDTQYF.

This chain uses TRBV12-3 or TRBV12-4 with TRBJ1-1, with D unclear. Trimming removed 3 bases from V and 8 bases from J, with 10 bases in between. The CDR3 loop spans 12 amino acids. This CDR3 reads CASSLGLGEAFF. The CDR3 nucleotides are TGTGCCAGCAGTTTGGGGTTGGGGGAAGCTTTCTTT.

This chain connects TRBV6-2 or TRBV6-3 to TRBJ2-1; the D is unclear. V was cut by 1 base and J by 10 bases, with 17 bases left in between. CDR3 length: 15 residues. The germline V gene encodes CDR1 MNHEY and CDR2 SVGEGT. CDR3 in amino acids: CASSYWLATPTEQFF. In DNA form, the CDR3 reads TGTGCCAGCAGTTACTGGCTGGCTACCCCGACAGAGCAGTTCTTC.

This rearrangement joins TRBV29-1 to TRBJ2-5; D unresolved. Germline CDR1 reads SQVTM; CDR2 reads ANQGSEA. Between the trimmed V and J ends, which lost 5 bases and 1 base, there was a span of 11 bases. The CDR3 sequence is 13 residues long. The CDR3 region has the DNA TGCAGCGTTAAGGGCTTACGCCAAGAGACCCAGTACTTC. It is translated as CSVKGLRQETQYF.

The genes are TRBV10-3 and TRBJ1-2; perhaps TRBD1 as D (6 bases). Germline V CDR1 and CDR2: ENHRY, SYGVKD. CDR3 length: 15 residues. The V and J ends lost 6 bases and 2 bases respectively, with 16 bases between them. In DNA form, the CDR3 reads TGTGCCATCAGGGGAGGGGACACGAGCAACTATGGCTACACCTTC. This encodes CAIRGGDTSNYGYTF.

This clonotype has only one observation. The rearrangement joins TRBV7-2 to TRBJ2-5; D might be TRBD1 or TRBD2, each matching 5 bases. Germline V gene data show CDR1 as SGHTA and CDR2 as FQGNSA. There are 14 residues in the CDR3. The germline V and J ends were trimmed by 5 bases and 2 bases, with 12 bases remaining between them. The CDR3 region has the DNA TGTGCCAGCAGCCTATGGGACGGACAAGAGACCCAGTACTTC. This codes for CASSLWDGQETQYF.

This chain links TRBV7-9 with TRBJ2-7, with unresolved D. The CDR3 contains 12 residues. V shed 5 bases and J shed 3 bases, with 8 bases lying between them. Germline V CDR1 and CDR2: SEHNR, FQNEAQ (reference sequence). The CDR3 reads CASSRLVYEQYF. The DNA for the CDR3 is TGTGCCAGCAGCCGTTTAGTCTACGAGCAGTACTTC.

This clonotype was counted a few times. The rearrangement uses TRBV11-2 and TRBJ2-7; D unresolved. Germline V CDR1 and CDR2: SGHAT, FQNNGV. The CDR3 consists of 17 residues. V was clipped by 3 bases and J by 6 bases, with 24 bases between them. Here the CDR3 DNA reads TGTGCCAGCAGCTTTGGGCTCGGTCTATTCCCCGTAGGCGAGCAGTACTTC. This codes for CASSFGLGLFPVGEQYF.

This clonotype was counted between two and nine times. The rearrangement uses TRBV12-3 or TRBV12-4 and TRBJ2-2, with TRBD1 as a possible D gene (6 bases). V gave up 5 bases and J gave up 6 bases, with 13 bases separating them. The CDR3 has 14 amino acids. CDR3 sequence (DNA): TGTGCCAGCAGTGTCCGTCAGGGGTCCGGGGAGCTGTTTTTT. It codes for CASSVRQGSGELFF.

This sequence joins TRBV12-3 or TRBV12-4 and TRBJ1-2; TRBD1 agrees at 8 bases. Trimming took 5 bases from V and 7 from J; bases not matched to a gene: 6. CDR3 length: 13 amino acids. For the CDR3, the DNA is TGTGCCAGCAGTACCCGGACAGGGTCTGGCTACACCTTC. Its translation is CASSTRTGSGYTF.

This sequence joins TRBV6-5 and TRBJ2-5, with D perhaps TRBD1 (6 bases). V dropped 2 bases and J dropped 5 bases, with 15 bases sitting between them. The CDR3 is 15 residues long. Per the germline V gene, CDR1 is MNHEY and CDR2 is SVGAGI. The CDR3 DNA follows: TGTGCCAGCAGTTACGGTACAGGGACGGGGGAGACCCAGTACTTC. Translating it yields CASSYGTGTGETQYF.

This clonotype was seen more than once but under ten times. V gene TRBV3-1 combines with J gene TRBJ2-2; D is unclear. This CDR3 has 12 amino acids. Germline values: CDR1 LGHDT, CDR2 YNNKEL (reference sequence). The germline V and J ends were trimmed by 2 bases and 6 bases, with 4 bases remaining between them. Here the CDR3 DNA reads TGTGCCAGCAGCCAACCCCCCGGGGAGCTGTTTTTT. Its translation is CASSQPPGELFF.

The chain recombines TRBV11-2 with TRBJ2-1; D is uncertain. There are 15 residues in the CDR3. V dropped 1 base and J dropped 6 bases, with 13 bases sitting between them. CDR1 is SGHAT and CDR2 is FQNNGV in the germline V gene. CDR3 in amino acids: CASSLVSGYSNEQFF. CDR3 coding DNA: TGTGCCAGCAGCTTAGTTTCCGGCTACTCCAATGAGCAGTTCTTC.

This clonotype has a handful of counts. The chain is built from TRBV12-3 or TRBV12-4 and TRBJ1-2, with no clear D. V was trimmed by 0 bases and J by 5 bases, leaving 7 bases between them. CDR3 length: 13 residues. CDR3 in amino acids: CASSLAGFYGYTF. DNA of the CDR3: TGTGCCAGCAGTTTAGCAGGTTTTTATGGCTACACCTTC.

This clonotype has just one count. The chain uses TRBV6-5 and TRBJ2-5; 13 nucleotides agree with TRBD2. CDR3 length: 15 residues. Germline trimming cut 2 bases from V and 5 bases from J; bases unmatched to any gene: 2. Germline V lookup: CDR1 MNHEY, CDR2 SVGAGI. DNA of the CDR3: TGTGCCAGCAGTTACGGGACTAGCGGGACGGAGACCCAGTACTTC. It translates to CASSYGTSGTETQYF.

Only a few counts were recorded for this clonotype. The chain carries TRBV12-3 or TRBV12-4 and TRBJ2-7; D possibly uses TRBD1 or TRBD2 (5 bases each). Trimming left V 8 bases short and J 0 bases short, with 14 bases between. The CDR3 runs to 14 residues. Here the CDR3 reads CASGGPRSSYEQYF. The CDR3 DNA sequence: TGTGCCAGCGGGGGACCTAGGAGCTCCTACGAGCAGTACTTC.

The V gene is TRBV9, the J gene TRBJ2-7; D uncertain. Germline V lookup: CDR1 SGDLS, CDR2 YYNGEE. The CDR3 is made up of 17 amino acids. Trimming removed 4 bases at V and 3 bases at J, with 23 bases between. CDR3 nucleotide sequence: TGTGCCAGCAGCCCAACGACGTCCCGGAACGGATACTACGAGCAGTACTTC. It translates to CASSPTTSRNGYYEQYF.

In its sample, this clonotype was seen a few times. The chain links TRBV5-4 to TRBJ2-1; D unclear. Germline CDR1 SGHNT, CDR2 YYREEE (reference sequence). The length of the CDR3 is 13 residues. V dropped 1 base and J dropped 4 bases, with 6 bases sitting between them. The CDR3 reads CASSLSTYNEQFF. The CDR3 DNA is TGTGCCAGCAGCTTGTCTACTTACAATGAGCAGTTCTTC.

This clonotype has more than one count but fewer than ten. The gene calls are TRBV20-1 and TRBJ2-3, with D possibly matching TRBD2 (6 bases). Trimming left V 0 bases short and J 0 bases short, with 16 bases between. The germline V gene encodes CDR1 DFQATT and CDR2 SNEGSKA (reference sequence). The CDR3 runs 17 residues. This CDR3 is CSARDLKTSSSTDTQYF. The DNA for the CDR3 is TGCAGTGCTAGAGATCTGAAAACTAGCTCTAGCACAGATACGCAGTATTTT.

This clonotype was detected only a few times. This sequence joins TRBV4-1 and TRBJ2-3; 11 bases are shared with TRBD2. This CDR3 has 18 amino acids. Germline V gene sequence: CDR1 MGHRA, CDR2 YSYEKL. V dropped 0 bases and J dropped 2; count of bases not matched to a gene: 7. Written as DNA, the CDR3 is TGCGCCAGCAGCCAAGAGGTGACTAGCGGGACCTACACAGATACGCAGTATTTT. It translates to CASSQEVTSGTYTDTQYF.

The V call is TRBV9, the J call TRBJ1-1, with D unresolved. Trimming took 0 bases from V and 6 from J, leaving 9 bases between them. The CDR3 is 13 residues long. Germline CDR1 and CDR2: SGDLS and YYNGEE. Here the CDR3 reads CASSVVFGAEAFF. DNA for the CDR3: TGTGCCAGCAGCGTAGTATTTGGGGCTGAAGCTTTCTTT.